The source of this TCR beta chain is a study of CD8 T cells in Susac syndrome. Healthy donors served as age- and sex-matched controls. An input of roughly 0.5 to 1 ug of RNA was subjected to reverse transcription using random hexamers. An immunoSEQ multiplex PCR generated amplified TCR beta CDR3 products spanning 54 Vbeta and 13 Jbeta. MiXCR, run by TCRdb on the immunoSEQ multiplex PCR reads, gives a single entry per CDR3 protein. The sample contains around 190,000 distinct CDR3 sequences, 85% to 95% of which appear only once. The CDR3 spans 12 residues. V lost 3 bases and J 7 bases, leaving 9 bases between the germline ends. Germline V gene lookup returns CDR1 LGHDT and CDR2 YNNKEL (reference sequence).

The chain recombines TRBV3-1 with TRBJ1-1; no firm D call. This receptor was taken from a human donor in good health. Sequenced sample: CD4+ T cells from PBMCs. CDR3 sequence reads: CASSQAASEAFF. Written as DNA, the CDR3 is TGTGCCAGCAGCCAGGCCGCGAGTGAAGCTTTCTTT.